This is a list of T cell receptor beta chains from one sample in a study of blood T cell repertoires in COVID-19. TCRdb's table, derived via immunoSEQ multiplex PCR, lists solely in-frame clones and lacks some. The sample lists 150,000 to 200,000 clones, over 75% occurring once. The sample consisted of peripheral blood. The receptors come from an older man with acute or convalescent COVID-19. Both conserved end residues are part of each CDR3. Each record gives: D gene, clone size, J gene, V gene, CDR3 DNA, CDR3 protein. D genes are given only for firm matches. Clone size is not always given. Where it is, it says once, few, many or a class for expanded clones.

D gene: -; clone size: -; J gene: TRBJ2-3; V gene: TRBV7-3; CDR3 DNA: TGTGCCAGCAGCTTACAGGGATCCCGGGATACGCAGTATTTT; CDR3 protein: CASSLQGSRDTQYF
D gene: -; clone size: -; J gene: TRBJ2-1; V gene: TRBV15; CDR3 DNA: TGTGCCACCAGCAGAGGTGGTTGGTCTAGCTCCTACAATGAGCAGTTCTTC; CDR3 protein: CATSRGGWSSSYNEQFF
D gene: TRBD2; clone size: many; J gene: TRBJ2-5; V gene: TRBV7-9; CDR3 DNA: TGTGCCAGCAGCCGAAGCGGCGGGGGACTAGCGGTGAAAGAGACCCAGTACTTC; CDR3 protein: CASSRSGGGLAVKETQYF
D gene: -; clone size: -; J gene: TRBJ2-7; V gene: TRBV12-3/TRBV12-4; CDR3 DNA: TGTGCCAGCAGTTCACAGGGAGTCGAGCAGTACTTC; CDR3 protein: CASSSQGVEQYF
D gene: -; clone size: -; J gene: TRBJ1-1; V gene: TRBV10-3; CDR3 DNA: TGTGCCATCAGAATAGGAGTGAACACTGAAGCTTTCTTT; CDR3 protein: CAIRIGVNTEAFF
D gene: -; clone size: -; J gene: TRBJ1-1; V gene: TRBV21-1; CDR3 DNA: TGTGCCAGCAGCAAAGATCCGGGACAGGGGAGACTAACTGAAGCTTTCTTT; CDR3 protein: CASSKDPGQGRLTEAFF
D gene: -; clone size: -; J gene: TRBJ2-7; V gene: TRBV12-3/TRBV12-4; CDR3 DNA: TGTGCCAGCAGTCACGGGACTTACGAGCAGTACTTC; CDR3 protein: CASSHGTYEQYF
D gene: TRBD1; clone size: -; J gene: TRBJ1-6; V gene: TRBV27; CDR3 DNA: TGTGCCAGCAGTTTAAGGACAGGGGGCGGCTCACCCCTCCACTTT; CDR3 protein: CASSLRTGGGSPLHF
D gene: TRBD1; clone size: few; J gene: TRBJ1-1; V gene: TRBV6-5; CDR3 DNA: TGTGCCAGCACCCCCCACGACAGGGGGAACACTGAAGCTTTCTTT; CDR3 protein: CASTPHDRGNTEAFF
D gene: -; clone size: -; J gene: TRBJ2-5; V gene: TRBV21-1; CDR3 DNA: TGTGCCAGCAGCAAAGGCCTCACGGGAGGCACCCAAGAGACCCAGTACTTC; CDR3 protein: CASSKGLTGGTQETQYF
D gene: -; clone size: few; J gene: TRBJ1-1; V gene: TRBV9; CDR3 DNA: TGTGCCAGCAGCGCCACTCCCGGGACTGAAGCTTTCTTT; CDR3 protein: CASSATPGTEAFF
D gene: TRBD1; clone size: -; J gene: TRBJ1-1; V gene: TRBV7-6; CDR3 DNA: TGTGCCAGCAGCTTAGCTCCTCAGGGGGGCCTCATGAACACTGAAGCTTTCTTT; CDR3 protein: CASSLAPQGGLMNTEAFF
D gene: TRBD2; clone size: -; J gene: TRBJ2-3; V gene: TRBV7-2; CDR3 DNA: TGTGCCAGCAACGAGCGGGGGGGCCGGGATACGCAGTATTTT; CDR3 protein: CASNERGGRDTQYF
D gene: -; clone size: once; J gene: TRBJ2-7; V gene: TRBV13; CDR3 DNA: TGTGCCAGCCTTCAACCTTACAGCTACGAGCAGTACTTC; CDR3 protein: CASLQPYSYEQYF
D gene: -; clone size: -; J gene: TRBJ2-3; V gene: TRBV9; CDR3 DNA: TGTGCCAGCAGCGTAGCTAGTCCAGATACGCAGTATTTT; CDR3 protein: CASSVASPDTQYF
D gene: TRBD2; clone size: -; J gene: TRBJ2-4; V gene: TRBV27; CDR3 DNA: TGTGCCAGCAGTTCAGCGGGAACCCTCAAAAACATTCAGTACTTC; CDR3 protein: CASSSAGTLKNIQYF
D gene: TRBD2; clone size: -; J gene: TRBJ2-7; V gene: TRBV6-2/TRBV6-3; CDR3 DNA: TGTGCCAGCAGTTACTCCGGGACTAACGAGCAGTACTTC; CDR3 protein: CASSYSGTNEQYF
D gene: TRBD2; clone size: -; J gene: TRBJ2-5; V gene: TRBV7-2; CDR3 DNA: TGTGCCAGCAGCCCTAGCGGGGGGGCCGGGGAGACCCAGTACTTC; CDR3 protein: CASSPSGGAGETQYF
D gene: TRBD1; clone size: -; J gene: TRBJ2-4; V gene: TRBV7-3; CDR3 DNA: TGTGCCAGCAGCCAAGGACAGGGGGTAGCCAAAAACATTCAGTACTTC; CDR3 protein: CASSQGQGVAKNIQYF
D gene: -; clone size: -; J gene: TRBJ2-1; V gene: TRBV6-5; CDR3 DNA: TGTGCCAGCAGCCCCAGGGGAAGCTCCTACAATGAGCAGTTCTTC; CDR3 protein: CASSPRGSSYNEQFF
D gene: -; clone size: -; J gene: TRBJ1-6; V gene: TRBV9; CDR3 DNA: TGTGCCAGCAGCGTAGAGGTAGGGGATTCACCCCTCCACTTT; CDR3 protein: CASSVEVGDSPLHF
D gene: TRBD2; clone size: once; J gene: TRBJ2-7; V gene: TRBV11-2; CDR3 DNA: TGTGCCAGCAGCTTAGAGGCGGGGGTAGGCTACGAGCAGTACTTC; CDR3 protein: CASSLEAGVGYEQYF
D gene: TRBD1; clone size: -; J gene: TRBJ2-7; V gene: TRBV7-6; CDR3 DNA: TGTGCCAGCAGCCGGGACAGGGATTCTCCCTACGAGCAGTACTTC; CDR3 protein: CASSRDRDSPYEQYF
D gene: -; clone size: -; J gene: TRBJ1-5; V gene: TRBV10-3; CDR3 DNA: TGTGCCATGGGGCAGGCAGGTAGCAATCAGCCCCAGCATTTT; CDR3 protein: CAMGQAGSNQPQHF
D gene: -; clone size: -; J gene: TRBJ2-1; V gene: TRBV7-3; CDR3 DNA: TGTGCCAGCAGCTTTTATGAGGGCAATGAGCAGTTCTTC; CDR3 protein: CASSFYEGNEQFF
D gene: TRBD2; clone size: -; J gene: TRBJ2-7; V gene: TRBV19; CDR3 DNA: TGTGCCAGTAGTATGAGTCGCGGGGGGACCTACGAGCAGTACTTC; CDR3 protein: CASSMSRGGTYEQYF
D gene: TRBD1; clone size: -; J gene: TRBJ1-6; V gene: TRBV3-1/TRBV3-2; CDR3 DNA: TGTGCCAGCAGTCCAAGGTCCCGGGACAGGGACTCCTATAATTCACCCCTCCACTTT; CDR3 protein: CASSPRSRDRDSYNSPLHF
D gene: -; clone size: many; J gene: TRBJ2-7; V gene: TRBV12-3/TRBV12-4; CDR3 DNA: TGTGCCAGCAGTTTGGGCAGTCCCTACGAGCAGTACTTC; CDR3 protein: CASSLGSPYEQYF
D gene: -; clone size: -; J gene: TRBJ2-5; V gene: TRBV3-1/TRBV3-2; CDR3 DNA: TGTGCCAGCAGCCAAGGGACGGGAAAAGAGACCCAGTACTTC; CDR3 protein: CASSQGTGKETQYF
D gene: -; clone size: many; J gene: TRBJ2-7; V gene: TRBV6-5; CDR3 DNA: TGTGCCAGCACCATAGCCCTCTTCTCCTACGAGCAGTACTTC; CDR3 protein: CASTIALFSYEQYF
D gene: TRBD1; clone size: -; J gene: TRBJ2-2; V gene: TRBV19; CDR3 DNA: TGTGCCAGTACCGGGACAGGCCTAAGCACCGGGGAGCTGTTTTTT; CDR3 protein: CASTGTGLSTGELFF
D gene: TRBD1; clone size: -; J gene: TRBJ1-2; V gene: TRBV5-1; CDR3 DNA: TGCGCCAGCAGCTTGGGACAGGGAGGAAATGGCTACACCTTC; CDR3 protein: CASSLGQGGNGYTF
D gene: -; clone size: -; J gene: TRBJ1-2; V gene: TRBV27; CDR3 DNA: TGTGCCAGCAGGCCCTCAGGGTACTATGGCTACACCTTC; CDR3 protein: CASRPSGYYGYTF